The clone carrying this T cell receptor beta chain was recorded once. The antigen is not known. This entry belongs to a study of T cell responses to AZD1222 COVID-19 vaccine. General study points: The sample set comprised mostly white British donors with more females, and clonal diversity was possibly underestimated. Baseline seropositivity characterized only a handful of AZD1222 recipients.

Germline V lookup: CDR1 LNHDA, CDR2 SQIVND (reference sequence). This CDR3 is 16 amino acids long. Trimming took 5 bases from V and 5 from J; bases not matched to a gene: 10. Method: immunoSEQ multiplex PCR; TCRdb's copy keeps in-frame clones and lacks some. Counted here are 150,000 to 180,000 clones, 70% to 90% occurring once; the ten biggest clones make up 5.5%. The V gene is TRBV19, the J gene TRBJ2-1; 9 nucleotides align to TRBD2. The TCR was taken from an adult in good health. Sequenced here: peripheral blood, sampled on day 0 of MenACWY control vaccination. The CDR3 loop reads CASSSWSSGKNNEQFF. The DNA of the CDR3 is TGTGCCAGTAGTTCTTGGTCTAGCGGGAAAAACAATGAGCAGTTCTTC. The entire variable domain, with the rest obtained from reference TRBV19 and TRBJ2-1, is as follows: DGGITQSPKYLFRKEGQNVTLSCEQNLNHDAMYWYRQDPGQGLRLIYYSQIVNDFQKGDIAEGYSVSREKKESFPLTVTSAQKNPTAFYLCASSSWSSGKNNEQFFGPGTRLTVL.